This T cell receptor beta chain was recovered during a study of glioma-infiltrating T cells after dendritic cell vaccination. General study findings and limits: Few patients contributed both blood and tumor specimens.

Here immunoSEQ multiplex PCR was the method, and the copy in TCRdb shows in-frame clones only, minus some. The sample has 70,000 to 95,000 clones, about nine tenths seen once; the top ten hold approximately 2%. V trimming: 6 bases; J trimming: 3 bases; junction bases outside the gene matches: 9. CDR3 length: 15 residues. Germline V CDR1 and CDR2: MDHEN, SYDVKM. In regard to this clone: Its target is not known.

Described time point: after dendritic cell vaccination, including at tumor progression/relapse. The genes are TRBV28 and TRBJ2-7; the match to TRBD1 covers 9 bases. The material sequenced was blood, taken after dendritic cell vaccination. This TCR came from a human donor with glioblastoma. Here the CDR3 reads CASRPPGTGIYEQYF. CDR3 nucleotide sequence: TGTGCCAGCAGGCCGCCTGGGACAGGGATCTACGAGCAGTACTTC.